This T cell receptor beta chain was found in a study of cytomegalovirus exposure and HLA in healthy donors (dated by TCRdb to the late 2010s). Context from the whole study: In an earlier analysis of 550 to 750 of the donors, 250 to 300 Gb of sequence data and roughly 100 million unique TCR beta sequences from 150 million to 200 million T cells were reported. To decide whether each TCR beta V gene segment behaved as functional or pseudogenic, an earlier analysis of 587 of the donors relied on high-throughput TCR beta sequencing. A later analysis re-examined previously published TCR beta repertoires from around 670 donors and added high-resolution HLA genotyping to investigate patterns of TCR occurrence. To predict cytomegalovirus infection status, the study brought together high-throughput TCR immunosequencing, statistical association of individual TCRs with disease status, and machine learning. The aim of the study was to test whether cataloging public T cell receptors could identify signatures of past pathogen exposure. Class I and class II HLA loci were covered by the typing at four-digit resolution. Rather than using new phenotypic data, the later analysis identified candidate immune exposures from TCR beta sequences and from how often those sequences occurred across donors. The study used immunosequencing to profile the T cell repertoires of approximately 650 subjects and linked those repertoires to cytomegalovirus serostatus. Alongside the repertoire data, information on donor age, sex, ethnicity and CMV serostatus was compiled. Of the roughly 390 genotyped donors, over 70% fell in the genetic ancestry cluster associated with self-reported Caucasian donors. Genome-wide SNP genotypes for about 65% of the roughly 700 donors were used in a later genetic analysis, which treated that subset as a discovery cohort. Because of strong linkage in the cohort, roughly five DR-DQ haplotypes were treated as single units for association and clustering. Typing coverage varied by locus: 629-630 donors for A, B, C, DRB1 and DQB1; approximately 500 for DQA1; some 610 for DPA1; more than 450 for DPB1. Every discovery cohort repertoire had been produced on one sequencing platform. On average, 235,054 unique TCR beta nucleotide sequences were sequenced per donor among more than 350 genotyped donors of the cohort, with roughly 19% of those sequences being non-productive. Besides the first cohort of more than 650 subjects, a separate validation cohort made up of roughly 120 different subjects was used. An early release that covered about 640 HLA-typed donors contained 250 to 350 gigabases of sequencing data and around 85 million unique TCR sequences. Results the study describes overall, beyond this receptor: A later genetic analysis reported fewer N-insertions in productive TCRs among donors in an Asian-associated ancestry cluster than the roughly 720-donor mean. When HLA alleles, especially DR and DQ, strongly co-occurred, TCR associations were difficult to assign to individual alleles. A further reported finding was that TCR beta sequences accurately predicted the HLA-A and HLA-B alleles for most subjects in the first cohort. A later analysis associated some 17,000 TCR beta sequences with specific HLA alleles at a false discovery rate of 0.05. Most TCR sequences were seen in very few donors, while some public TCRs were found in many individuals. A cluster of highly shared sequence variants was judged likely to be a technical artifact of the sequencing pipeline. The study gave a list of about 160 TCR beta chains associated with cytomegalovirus. The authors suggested that the approach could potentially be extended to other disease states and immunological phenotypes. Because the 87-base-pair reads could not distinguish some IMGT-functional V segments, including TRBV6-2 and TRBV6-3, those segments were excluded. In a later analysis, most CMV-associated TCR beta chains were found to appear HLA-restricted, with HLA associations seemingly driven largely by CMV exposure. In a later analysis, HLA-associated TCR beta chains showed more clonal expansion and lower generation probabilities than non-associated chains that were equally common. Immune exposure information for the cohort was limited to CMV serostatus. A later genetic analysis associated a missense DCLRE1C variant with V-gene and J-gene trimming of TCR beta chains, and an independent cohort replicated the association. In both the original and validation cohorts, the classifier was reported to diagnose cytomegalovirus status with high specificity and sensitivity. According to a later analysis, parvovirus B19, influenza, CMV and Epstein-Barr virus appeared linked to several top co-occurrence clusters. In vitro tests confirmed that a few of the cytomegalovirus-associated TCR beta chains recognize cytomegalovirus antigens. In a later analysis, TCR association rates were found to vary across HLA loci, with the most associated TCRs seen for DRB1 alleles and the fewest for HLA-C alleles. Because HLA typing was unavailable for some donors at each locus, only the typed subset was used in association tests. Linkage disequilibrium might explain the correlated functional status among segregating V segments, but an unknown experimental factor could not be excluded. Broadly in line with IMGT annotations, most TCR beta V segments showed up in productive rearrangements about 87% or about 30% of the time in an earlier analysis of a few hundred of the donors. Around 16 rarely observed V segments, including chromosome 9 orphons, were excluded from the earlier analysis of several hundred of the donors because counts were too low. Roughly uniform sequencing depth across donors was assumed in presence/absence analyses, although this assumption may not hold. In this cohort, only TCR beta chains were sequenced, and detectable features were limited by the absence of alpha or paired-chain data.

A word on this clone: Its antigen specificity is not known. Per-base quality was not reported, and no clone a single base away is much larger than it.

Receptors were amplified or captured by the immunoSEQ multiplex PCR assay. A mixture of 60 forward primers for TCR Vbeta segments and 13 reverse primers for TCR Jbeta segments was used in the multiplex PCR. Amplification of the CDR3 region of rearranged TCR beta genes was performed with a multiplex PCR assay on genomic DNA. On the Illumina HiSeq System, the amplified TCR beta libraries were sequenced as 87-base-pair reads. The original methods were these. A later analysis counted 75 million to 100 million unique TCR beta chains across the 690 or so repertoires, and roughly 9.9 million of these chains were shared by at least two donors. To remove PCR and sequencing errors, raw reads were error-corrected and collapsed into unique sequences using a nearest-neighbor algorithm that merged closely related sequences. To assign V, D and J gene segments, CDR3 sequences were aligned to IMGT reference sequences. For a sequence to be retained, at least a six-nucleotide match to both a V gene segment and a J gene segment was required. A rearrangement was called productive if the CDR3 had no stop codons and remained in frame with V and J, and every other rearrangement was called non-productive. CDR3 was defined by IMGT convention, running from the second conserved V-encoded cysteine to the conserved J-encoded phenylalanine. Sequences without an unambiguous match to a single V gene segment were excluded from the earlier analysis of 450 to 750 of the donors. An earlier analysis of 587 of the donors called V segments functional above 56.7% productive rearrangements and segregating when the between-donor standard deviation exceeded 5%. A statistical classification framework was developed to diagnose cytomegalovirus status using the catalog of TCR beta chain sequences. V and J gene assignment, in a later analysis, came from comparing TCR nucleotide sequences with IMGT/GENE-DB human TR gene sequences. In a later analysis, CDR3 sequences and most-parsimonious VDJ recombination scenarios were assigned using the TCRdist pipeline. In a later analysis, every TCR beta chain was defined by the combination of its CDR3 amino acid sequence and its V-gene family, and reads without a unique V-gene family were dropped. As a way to deal with suspected cross-contamination and a sequencing artifact, a later analysis dropped hundreds of nucleotide sequences that were highly shared and had low generation probability. In a later analysis, a clonal expansion index was calculated for each public chain from normalized within-repertoire ranks of inferred template counts. In a later analysis, generation probabilities were computed with a VDJ recombination model fitted to out-of-frame rearrangements, and the resulting probabilities were checked against IGoR. In a later analysis, hypergeometric tests were used to score TCR-TCR, TCR-HLA and TCR-CMV co-occurrence, with a repertoire-size bias correction applied to TCR pairs. In a later analysis, false discovery rates were estimated by permuting HLA or CMV assignments 20 times. In a later analysis, co-occurring TCRs were grouped with DBSCAN, and TCRdist sequence similarity was added when clustering was performed within HLA-allele-positive subsets. Repertoires with fewer than 30,000 or more than 120,000 public chains, plus five repertoires with anomalous nucleotide sharing, were excluded from co-occurrence clustering. TCRdb retrieved this table from immuneACCESS and kept in-frame rearrangements only. Not all clones are present; in checked studies, unresolved V genes account for under half, and no reason is known for the remainder. The V and J calls and clone size were taken over from that table, and D and trimming were inferred from the DNA. The table for this sample lists over 95,000 clones; around 66% of them were counted only once. About 8.3% of the sample is in the top ten clones.

In total, 500 to 700 healthy bone marrow donors made up the cohort. Cohort members were all nominally healthy when sampled, although unrecorded immune exposures were likely present. The donor tested CMV seropositive and was one of the 289 seropositive cohort members. Each donor provided a peripheral blood sample, and peripheral blood mononuclear cells were used for TCR beta sequencing. Genomic DNA was extracted from the blood cell samples with the Qiagen DNeasy Blood Extraction Kit. As encoded in the germline V gene (reference sequence), CDR1 is LNHDA while CDR2 is SQIVND. Compared with germline, V lacks 3 bases and J lacks 6 bases; bases without a gene match: 5. The CDR3 measures 15 amino acids from cysteine to phenylalanine. The only DNA kept is the CDR3, 45 bases in frame from the first base.

The sequenced sample was PBMCs. The rearranged chain carries TRBV19 and TRBJ2-3, and TRBD2 aligns with 11 junction nucleotides. The TCR was taken from a man between 18 and 35 years old in good health and CMV-seropositive. For the CDR3, the sequence is CASSISGGEGDTQYF. At the DNA level, the sequence is TGTGCCAGTAGTATTAGCGGGGGGGAAGGGGATACGCAGTATTTT.